These T cell receptor beta chains were read from a single sample in a study of blood T cell repertoires in COVID-19. Generated by immunoSEQ multiplex PCR, the TCRdb table keeps only in-frame clones and is missing some. Counted here are roughly 90,000 clones, approximately 89% occurring once; the ten biggest clones make up about 5%. Sample: peripheral blood. The receptors originated from a woman at least 80 years old with active COVID-19. Both conserved end residues are part of each CDR3. The D gene is left open where the match is weak. Clone size is not always given. Where it is, it says once, few, many or a class for expanded clones.

CDR3nt: TGTGCCAGCAGCGCCGTTAGCTCCTACAATGAGCAGTTCTTC
CDR3aa: CASSAVSSYNEQFF
d_gene: -
abundance: -
v_gene: TRBV9
len: 14
j_gene: TRBJ2-1

CDR3nt: TGCGCCAGCAGCTTGTATGGGGGCTTAGCTGAAAAACTGTTTTTT
CDR3aa: CASSLYGGLAEKLFF
d_gene: -
abundance: -
v_gene: TRBV5-1
len: 15
j_gene: TRBJ1-4

CDR3nt: TGTGCCAGCAGGACTAGTTTGTTGTGGTTCTTC
CDR3aa: CASRTSLLWFF
d_gene: -
abundance: -
v_gene: TRBV12-3/TRBV12-4
len: 11
j_gene: TRBJ2-1

CDR3nt: TGTGCCAGCTCATCCGGGACAGAGCAAGAGACCCAGTACTTC
CDR3aa: CASSSGTEQETQYF
d_gene: TRBD1
abundance: once
v_gene: TRBV18
len: 14
j_gene: TRBJ2-5

CDR3nt: TGTGCCAGCAGCGTGGGGGAGGGGTTCAATCAGCCCCAGCATTTT
CDR3aa: CASSVGEGFNQPQHF
d_gene: -
abundance: -
v_gene: TRBV7-8
len: 15
j_gene: TRBJ1-5

CDR3nt: TGTGCCAGCAGCGCGGATGGTGTATTCTACGAGCAGTACTTC
CDR3aa: CASSADGVFYEQYF
d_gene: -
abundance: -
v_gene: TRBV5-6
len: 14
j_gene: TRBJ2-7

CDR3nt: TGTGCCAGCACCTATGTCGGTCGGACTGAAGCTTTCTTT
CDR3aa: CASTYVGRTEAFF
d_gene: -
abundance: -
v_gene: TRBV12-3/TRBV12-4
len: 13
j_gene: TRBJ1-1

CDR3nt: TGTGCCAGCAGCTTAGAGGGGGTTACTGAGCAGTTCTTC
CDR3aa: CASSLEGVTEQFF
d_gene: -
abundance: -
v_gene: TRBV7-3
len: 13
j_gene: TRBJ2-1

CDR3nt: TGTGCCATCAGTGAGTTAGCAGCTAGCACAGATACGCAGTATTTT
CDR3aa: CAISELAASTDTQYF
d_gene: -
abundance: -
v_gene: TRBV10-3
len: 15
j_gene: TRBJ2-3

CDR3nt: TGTGCCAGCTCACCAAGGACAGCTACCTACGAGCAGTACTTC
CDR3aa: CASSPRTATYEQYF
d_gene: -
abundance: once
v_gene: TRBV18
len: 14
j_gene: TRBJ2-7

CDR3nt: TGCAGCGTCACCAAACTAGCGGGAGGGCCAGCAGATACGCAGTATTTT
CDR3aa: CSVTKLAGGPADTQYF
d_gene: TRBD2
abundance: once
v_gene: TRBV29-1
len: 16
j_gene: TRBJ2-3

CDR3nt: TGTGCCATCAGTGAGTCTGACAGGGTCCTCTATGGCTACACCTTC
CDR3aa: CAISESDRVLYGYTF
d_gene: TRBD1
abundance: -
v_gene: TRBV10-3
len: 15
j_gene: TRBJ1-2

CDR3nt: TGTGCCAGCAGCCTAAAGAACACCGGGGAGCTGTTTTTT
CDR3aa: CASSLKNTGELFF
d_gene: -
abundance: -
v_gene: TRBV5-4
len: 13
j_gene: TRBJ2-2

CDR3nt: TGCGCCAGCAGCCAACCGGGGAAGACCTACGAGCAGTACTTC
CDR3aa: CASSQPGKTYEQYF
d_gene: -
abundance: -
v_gene: TRBV4-1
len: 14
j_gene: TRBJ2-7